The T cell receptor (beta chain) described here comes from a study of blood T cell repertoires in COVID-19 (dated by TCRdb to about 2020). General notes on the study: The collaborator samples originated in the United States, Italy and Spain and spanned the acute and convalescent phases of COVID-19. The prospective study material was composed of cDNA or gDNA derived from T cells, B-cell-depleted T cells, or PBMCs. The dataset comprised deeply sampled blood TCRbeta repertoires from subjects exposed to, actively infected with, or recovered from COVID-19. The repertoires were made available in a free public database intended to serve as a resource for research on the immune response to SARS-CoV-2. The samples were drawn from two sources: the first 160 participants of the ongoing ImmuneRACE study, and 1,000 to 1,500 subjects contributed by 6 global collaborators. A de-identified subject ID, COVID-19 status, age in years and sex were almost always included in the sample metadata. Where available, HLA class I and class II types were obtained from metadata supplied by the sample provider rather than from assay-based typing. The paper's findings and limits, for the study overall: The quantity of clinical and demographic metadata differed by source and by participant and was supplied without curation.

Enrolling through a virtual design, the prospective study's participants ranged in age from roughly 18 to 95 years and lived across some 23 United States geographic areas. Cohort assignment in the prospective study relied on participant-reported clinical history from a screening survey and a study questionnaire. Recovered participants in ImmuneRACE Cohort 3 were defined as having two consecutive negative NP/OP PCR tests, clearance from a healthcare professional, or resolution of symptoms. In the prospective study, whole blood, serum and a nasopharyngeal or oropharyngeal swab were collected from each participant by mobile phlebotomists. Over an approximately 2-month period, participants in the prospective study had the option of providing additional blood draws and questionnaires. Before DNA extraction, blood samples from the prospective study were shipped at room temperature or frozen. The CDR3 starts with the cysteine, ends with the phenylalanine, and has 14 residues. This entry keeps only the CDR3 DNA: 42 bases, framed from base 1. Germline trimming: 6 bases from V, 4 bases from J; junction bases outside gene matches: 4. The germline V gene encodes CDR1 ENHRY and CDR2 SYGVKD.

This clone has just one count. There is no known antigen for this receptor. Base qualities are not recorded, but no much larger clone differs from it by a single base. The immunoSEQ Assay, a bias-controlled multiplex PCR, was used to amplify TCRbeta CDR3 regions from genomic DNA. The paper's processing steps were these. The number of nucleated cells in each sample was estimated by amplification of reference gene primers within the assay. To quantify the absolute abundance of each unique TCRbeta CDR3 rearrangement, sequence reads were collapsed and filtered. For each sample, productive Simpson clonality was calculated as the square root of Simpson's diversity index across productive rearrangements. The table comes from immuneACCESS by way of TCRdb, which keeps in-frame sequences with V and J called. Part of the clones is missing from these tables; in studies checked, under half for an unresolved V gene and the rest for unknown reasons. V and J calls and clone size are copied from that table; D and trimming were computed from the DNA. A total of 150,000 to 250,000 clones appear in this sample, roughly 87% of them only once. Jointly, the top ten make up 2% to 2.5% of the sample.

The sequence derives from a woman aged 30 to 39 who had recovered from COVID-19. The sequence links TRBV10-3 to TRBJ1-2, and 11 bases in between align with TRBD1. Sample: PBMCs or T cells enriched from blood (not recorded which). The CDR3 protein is CAIRGQGVGYGYTF. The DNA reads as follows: TGTGCCATCAGGGGACAGGGGGTCGGCTATGGCTACACCTTC.